The clone carrying this T cell receptor beta chain was seen at least ten times. It was around 10 milliliters of peripheral blood that were drawn from each donor. This record comes from a study of blood T cells in healthy people across ages. A second PCR of roughly 7 to 11 cycles used a sample-barcoded 5' primer and a J-beta primer mix. One entry per CDR3 protein results from TCRdb running MiXCR on the 5' RACE reads. The data contain 540,000 or so distinct CDR3 sequences, 40% to 50% of them singletons. The germline V gene encodes CDR1 MNHNY and CDR2 SVGAGI (reference sequence). Between the trimmed V and J ends, which lost 0 bases and 4 bases, there was a span of 12 bases. This CDR3 is built from 15 residues.

The rearrangement uses TRBV6-6 and TRBJ1-1, with unresolved D. This receptor was taken from a man older than 75 in good health. Sequencing used blood. The CDR3 here is CASSYSARRSTEAFF. The CDR3 nucleotides read TGTGCCAGCAGTTACTCTGCCCGGCGTAGCACTGAAGCTTTCTTT.